The next 17 T cell receptor beta chains were all read from a single sample in a study of T cell responses to AZD1222 COVID-19 vaccine. TCRdb keeps only in-frame clones here, not all; method: immunoSEQ multiplex PCR. The sample shows 95,000 to 150,000 clones, approximately 90% of them seen only once. The sample in question was peripheral blood, obtained on day 0 of AZD1222 vaccination. The receptor source for this set is an adult in good health.

The chain recombines TRBV5-6 with TRBJ1-1; a possible D gene is TRBD1 (6 bases). V lost 2 bases and J 0 bases, leaving 11 bases between the germline ends. Per the germline V gene, CDR1 is SGHDT and CDR2 is YYEEEE. The CDR3 has 15 amino acids. In nucleotides, the CDR3 is TGTGCCAGCAGCTTTCCGACAGGCATGAACACTGAAGCTTTCTTT. This encodes CASSFPTGMNTEAFF.

The J gene is TRBJ1-1, the V gene TRBV27; possibly TRBD1 for D (5 bases). CDR1 and CDR2 (germline): MNHEY, SMNVEV (reference sequence). This CDR3 contains 16 residues. Trimming pared 2 bases from V and 1 base from J, leaving 14 bases between. The CDR3: CASSLLPGRWNTEAFF. The CDR3 DNA reads as TGTGCCAGCAGTTTACTCCCGGGACGTTGGAACACTGAAGCTTTCTTT.

The chain recombines TRBV5-5 with TRBJ2-2; unclear D gene. V was trimmed by 3 bases and J by 5 bases, leaving 11 bases between them. The CDR3 loop spans 14 amino acids. Germline V gene data show CDR1 as SGHKS and CDR2 as YYEKEE (reference sequence). Here the CDR3 reads CASSSRVLTGELFF. The CDR3 bases are TGTGCCAGCAGCTCCCGGGTGTTAACCGGGGAGCTGTTTTTT.

The J gene is TRBJ1-1, the V gene TRBV20-1, with a possible D match to TRBD1 (5 bases). The CDR3 length is 12 residues. The V gene lost 3 bases and the J gene lost 6 bases, with 11 bases spanning the gap. Germline CDR1 reads DFQATT; CDR2 reads SNEGSKA (reference sequence). CDR3 protein: CSASRGRPEAFF. CDR3 nucleotide sequence: TGCAGTGCTAGTAGGGGACGGCCTGAAGCTTTCTTT.

The chain uses TRBV4-2 and TRBJ2-2; D possibly corresponds to TRBD2 (6 bases). Per the germline V gene, CDR1 is LGHNA and CDR2 is YNFKEQ. There are 15 residues in the CDR3. V dropped 3 bases and J dropped 7 bases, with 15 bases sitting between them. The CDR3 bases are TGTGCCAGCAGCCAGGAGGGGCAACCCGGCGGGGAGCTGTTTTTT. Translating it yields CASSQEGQPGGELFF.

This clone was recorded a few times. The gene calls are TRBV7-2 and TRBJ2-3, with D perhaps matching TRBD1 or TRBD2 (6 bases each). V was clipped by 9 bases and J by 2 bases, with 15 bases between them. CDR3 length: 14 residues. Germline lookup yields CDR1 SGHTA and CDR2 FQGNSA. CDR3 residues: CASKGGPDTDTQYF. DNA for the CDR3: TGTGCCAGTAAAGGGGGGCCGGACACAGATACGCAGTATTTT.

This sequence joins TRBV7-9 and TRBJ2-5; weak D call: TRBD2 (7 bases). Trimming cost V 4 bases and J 4 bases, with 13 bases left between them. Germline V gene sequence: CDR1 SEHNR, CDR2 FQNEAQ (reference sequence). The CDR3 spans 14 residues. The DNA of the CDR3 is TGTGCCAGCAGCTACGGGGGGCTTGGAGAGACCCAGTACTTC. Encoded protein: CASSYGGLGETQYF. Full variable domain (remainder filled in from reference TRBV7-9 and TRBJ2-5): DTGVSQNPRHKITKRGQNVTFRCDPISEHNRLYWYRQTLGQGPEFLTYFQNEAQLEKSRLLSDRFSAERPKGSFSTLEIQRTEQGDSAMYLCASSYGGLGETQYFGPGTRLLVL.

The CDR3, as DNA: TGTGCCAGCAGCCAACAGGGTTCGGACACCGGGGAGCTGTTTTTT. It specifies CASSQQGSDTGELFF. The genes are TRBV4-2 and TRBJ2-2; D perhaps matches TRBD1 (5 bases). The germline V gene has CDR1 LGHNA and CDR2 YNFKEQ. V lost 2 bases to trimming and J lost 3 bases, with 10 bases between them. This CDR3 is 15 amino acids long.

This clone was recorded once. The chain uses TRBV9 and TRBJ1-3; no firm D call. The CDR3 totals 19 residues. Germline lookup yields CDR1 SGDLS and CDR2 YYNGEE. V dropped 0 bases and J dropped 0 bases, with 19 bases sitting between them. CDR3 in amino acids: CASSVANGSRFLSGNTIYF. DNA for the CDR3: TGTGCCAGCAGCGTAGCCAACGGCTCCAGGTTTCTCTCTGGAAACACCATATATTTT.

The rearrangement joins TRBV6-5 to TRBJ2-7; the D is unclear. CDR1 and CDR2 from the germline V gene are MNHEY and SVGAGI. The CDR3 is 13 amino acids. Trimming pared 0 bases from V and 6 bases from J, leaving 9 bases between. As DNA, the CDR3 is TGTGCCAGCAGTTACTCCCCTAATGTCGAGCAGTACTTC. Amino acid sequence: CASSYSPNVEQYF.

This clone appeared once. The chain uses TRBV24-1 and TRBJ2-7, with 9 bases aligning to TRBD2. The CDR3 has 15 amino acids. Losses at the gene ends were 5 bases for V and 0 bases for J; bases not matched to a gene: 4. Germline V lookup: CDR1 KGHDR, CDR2 SFDVKD. The CDR3 reads CATSAETSGSYEQYF. DNA for the CDR3: TGTGCCACCAGTGCAGAGACTAGCGGCTCCTACGAGCAGTACTTC.

The chain employs TRBV7-2 and TRBJ2-5; D not resolved. V gave up 3 bases and J gave up 4 bases, with 12 bases separating them. CDR3 size: 14 residues. The germline CDR1 and CDR2 sequences are SGHTA and FQGNSA. CDR3 protein: CASSFNSWRETQYF. The CDR3 region has the DNA TGTGCCAGCAGCTTTAATTCATGGCGAGAGACCCAGTACTTC. The whole variable domain, filled in from reference TRBV7-2 and TRBJ2-5, reads GAGVSQSPSNKVTEKGKDVELRCDPISGHTALYWYRQSLGQGLEFLIYFQGNSAPDKSGLPSDRFSAERTGGSVSTLTIQRTQQEDSAVYLCASSFNSWRETQYFGPGTRLLVL.

This chain connects TRBV6-6 to TRBJ1-1; maybe TRBD1 (6 bases). The germline V gene encodes CDR1 MNHNY and CDR2 SVGAGI (reference sequence). V was pared by 2 bases and J by 1 base, with 8 bases between. This CDR3 contains 14 residues. CDR3 nucleotides: TGTGCCAGCAGTTACCCGGGGGCGAACACTGAAGCTTTCTTT. It specifies CASSYPGANTEAFF.

V and J are TRBV6-5 and TRBJ1-1; 7 bases align to TRBD1. V shed 5 bases and J 3 bases; nucleotides not matched to a gene: 9. The CDR3 consists of 15 residues. Germline V CDR1 and CDR2: MNHEY, SVGAGI. The CDR3 DNA is TGTGCCAGCAGTCCTTCGACAGGGAGGGACACTGAAGCTTTCTTT. This encodes CASSPSTGRDTEAFF.

This clone appeared a single time. The V gene is TRBV3-1 (or the pseudogene TRBV3-2), the J gene TRBJ2-1, with TRBD1 matching 10 bases. V gave up 5 bases and J gave up 8 bases; unmatched junction bases: 9. Germline V gene sequence: CDR1 LGHDT, CDR2 YNNKEL (reference sequence). The CDR3 extends over 15 amino acids. CDR3 DNA sequence: TGTGCCAGCAGCTCAATACTAGGGACAGGGGATGAGCAGTTCTTC. Translated, it gives CASSSILGTGDEQFF.

The rearrangement uses TRBV7-9 and TRBJ2-1, with D possibly being TRBD2 (7 bases). This CDR3 has 14 amino acids. CDR1 SEHNR and CDR2 FQNEAQ come from the germline V gene (reference sequence). V dropped 5 bases and J dropped 7 bases, with 15 bases sitting between them. This CDR3 reads CASSQGGARNEQFF. The CDR3, as DNA: TGTGCCAGCAGCCAAGGGGGGGCGAGGAATGAGCAGTTCTTC.

This chain joins TRBV3-1 (or the pseudogene TRBV3-2) and TRBJ2-2; TRBD1 is a possible D gene (6 bases). This CDR3 region has 18 residues. The germline V gene has CDR1 LGHDT and CDR2 YNNKEL (reference sequence). The ends were cut back, 0 bases at V and 8 bases at J, with 22 bases in the middle. The CDR3 nucleotides read TGTGCCAGCAGCCAAGAAACCGTAACAGGGAGTAGGAGGGGGGAGCTGTTTTTT. Its protein product is CASSQETVTGSRRGELFF.